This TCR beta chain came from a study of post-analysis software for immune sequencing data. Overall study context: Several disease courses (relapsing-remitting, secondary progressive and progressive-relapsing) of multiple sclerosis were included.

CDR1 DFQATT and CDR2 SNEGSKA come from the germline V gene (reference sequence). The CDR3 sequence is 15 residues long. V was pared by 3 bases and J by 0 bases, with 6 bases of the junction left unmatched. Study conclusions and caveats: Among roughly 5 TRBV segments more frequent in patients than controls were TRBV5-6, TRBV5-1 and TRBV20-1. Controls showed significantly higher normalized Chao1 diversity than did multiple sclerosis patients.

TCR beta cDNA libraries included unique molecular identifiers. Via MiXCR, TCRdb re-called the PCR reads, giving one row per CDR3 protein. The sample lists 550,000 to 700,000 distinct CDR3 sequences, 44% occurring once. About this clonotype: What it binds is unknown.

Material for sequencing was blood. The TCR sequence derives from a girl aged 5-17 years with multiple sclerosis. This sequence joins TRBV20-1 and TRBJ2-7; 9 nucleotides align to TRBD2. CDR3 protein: CSARGSGGLSYEQYF. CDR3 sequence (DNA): TGCAGTGCTAGGGGGAGCGGGGGGCTCTCCTACGAGCAGTACTTC.